One sample yielded the 6 T cell receptor beta chains listed below, sequenced in a study of T-cell memory formation after mild COVID-19. Via MiXCR, TCRdb re-called the 5' RACE reads, giving one row per CDR3 protein. The table lists roughly 220,000 distinct CDR3 sequences, 9.5% to 10% of them singletons. The sample comprised PBMCs or a T cell subset sorted from them (not recorded which). These TCRs come from a man between 18 and 35 years old who had mild COVID-19 (a few samples of this study predate the infection). Cell type and time point are not known.

This clonotype showed up just a few times. The J gene is TRBJ2-3, the V gene TRBV4-1; D is perhaps TRBD2 (6 bases). Germline V gene lookup returns CDR1 MGHRA and CDR2 YSYEKL. V shed 4 bases and J shed 0 bases, with 14 bases lying between them. The CDR3 has 16 residues. As DNA, the CDR3 is TGCGCCAGCAGCCTTGAGGGCGGGGCTAGCACAGATACGCAGTATTTT. Translating it yields CASSLEGGASTDTQYF.

The rearrangement links TRBV5-1 to TRBJ2-5; TRBD2 matches at 8 bases. CDR3 length equals 15 residues. Losses at the gene ends were 4 bases for V and 0 bases for J; bases not matched to a gene: 5. Germline CDR1 SGHRS, CDR2 YFSETQ. The CDR3 DNA reads TGCGCCAGCAGCCCGGGGGGGAGCGACCAAGAGACCCAGTACTTC. This translates into CASSPGGSDQETQYF.

This clonotype has ten or more counts. The chain couples TRBV5-1 to TRBJ2-7; D is ambiguous. CDR3 size: 15 residues. Germline assignment: CDR1 SGHRS and CDR2 YFSETQ. Trimming took 4 bases from V and 3 from J, leaving 17 bases between them. The CDR3 protein is CASSPGQGKYYEQYF. In nucleotides, the CDR3 is TGCGCCAGCAGCCCCGGCCAAGGGAAGTACTACGAGCAGTACTTC.

This clonotype came up many times. The chain has TRBV9 and TRBJ1-5; D might be TRBD1 (5 bases). The CDR3 covers 14 residues. In germline, CDR1 is SGDLS, CDR2 YYNGEE. V lost 2 bases and J lost 5, with 11 bases in between. The CDR3 DNA follows: TGTGCCAGCAGCGTGCTCTGGGACGATCAGCCCCAGCATTTT. This gives the protein CASSVLWDDQPQHF.

In its sample, this clonotype was seen many times. The rearrangement links TRBV4-3 to TRBJ2-3; possibly TRBD2 for D (5 bases). The V gene lost 2 bases and the J gene lost 6 bases, with 9 bases spanning the gap. This CDR3 is built from 13 residues. From germline, CDR1 is LGHNA and CDR2 YSLEER. For the CDR3, the DNA is TGCGCCAGCAGCCAAACTAGTGCCGATACGCAGTATTTT. It codes for CASSQTSADTQYF.

In its sample, this clonotype was seen a few times. The chain recombines TRBV6-2 or TRBV6-3 with TRBJ2-7; 11 nucleotides match TRBD2. This CDR3 spans 15 amino acids. V was pared by 6 bases and J by 2 bases, with 6 bases of the junction left unmatched. Germline CDR1 and CDR2: MNHEY and SVGEGT. CDR3 residues: CASRRLAGITYEQYV. The CDR3 DNA reads as TGTGCCAGCAGGCGACTAGCGGGGATTACCTACGAGCAGTACGTC.